Listed below are T cell receptor beta chains from one sample, sequenced in a study of cytomegalovirus exposure and HLA in healthy donors. Data came from immunoSEQ multiplex PCR; TCRdb stores just in-frame clones and leaves some out. The ten top clones account for 0.65% to 0.9%, within a sample of 150,000 to 200,000 clones. Sample: PBMCs. Source of these receptors: a woman aged 18 to 35 in good health and CMV-seropositive. Each CDR3 is given with its conserved first and last residue. A D gene is named only where the DNA matches it firmly.

j_gene,v_gene,d_gene,CDR3nt,CDR3aa
TRBJ1-1,TRBV13,TRBD1,TGTGCCAGCAGGGGGGACAGGGGGGACACTGAAGCTTTCTTT,CASRGDRGDTEAFF
TRBJ2-1,TRBV4-2,.,TGTGCCAGCAGCCAAGAAGGACTGTCCTCGAGGGAGCAGTTCTTC,CASSQEGLSSREQFF
TRBJ2-7,TRBV28,.,TGTGCCAGCAGTTTCTCTTACAGGGATCTTACCTACGAGCAGTACTTC,CASSFSYRDLTYEQYF
TRBJ1-1,TRBV15,.,TGTGCCACCAGCAGCGACAGGCCGAACACTGAAGCTTTCTTT,CATSSDRPNTEAFF
TRBJ1-2,TRBV7-2,.,TGTGCCAGCAGCCTCCCTGTGGAGGGCCCGAGAGGCTACACCTTC,CASSLPVEGPRGYTF
TRBJ2-5,TRBV18,TRBD1,TGTGCCAGCTCACCACGTAGCCAGGGACAGGGGCAAGAGACCCAGTACTTC,CASSPRSQGQGQETQYF
TRBJ2-2,TRBV7-9,TRBD1,TGTGCCAGCAGCTCCGGGACAGGGAACACCGGGGAGCTGTTTTTT,CASSSGTGNTGELFF
TRBJ1-1,TRBV5-1,.,TGCGCCAGCAGCTTGGGACAGGAGAACACTGAAGCTTTCTTT,CASSLGQENTEAFF
TRBJ1-1,TRBV14,TRBD1,TGTGCCAGCAGCCCGGACAGGGGTCTTTCTGAAGCTTTCTTT,CASSPDRGLSEAFF
TRBJ2-1,TRBV11-2,.,TGTGCCAGCAGCTTGAGTAGCGGATACAATGAGCAGTTCTTC,CASSLSSGYNEQFF